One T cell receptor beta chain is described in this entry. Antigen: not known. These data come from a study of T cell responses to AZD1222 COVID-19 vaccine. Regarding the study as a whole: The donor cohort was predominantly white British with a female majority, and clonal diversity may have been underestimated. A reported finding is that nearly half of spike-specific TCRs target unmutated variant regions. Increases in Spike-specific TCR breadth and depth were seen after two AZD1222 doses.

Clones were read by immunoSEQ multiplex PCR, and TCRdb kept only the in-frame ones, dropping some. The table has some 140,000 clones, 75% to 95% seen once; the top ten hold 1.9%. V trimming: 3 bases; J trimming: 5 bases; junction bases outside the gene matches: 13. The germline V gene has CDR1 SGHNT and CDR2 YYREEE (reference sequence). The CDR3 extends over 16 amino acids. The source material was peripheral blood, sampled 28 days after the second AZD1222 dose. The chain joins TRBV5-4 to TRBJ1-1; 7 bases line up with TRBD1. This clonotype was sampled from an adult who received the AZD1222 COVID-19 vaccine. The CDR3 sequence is CASSSGQPLRGTEAFF. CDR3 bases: TGTGCCAGCAGCTCGGGACAGCCCTTGAGAGGGACTGAAGCTTTCTTT. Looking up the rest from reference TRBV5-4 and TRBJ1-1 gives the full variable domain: ETGVTQSPTHLIKTRGQQVTLRCSSQSGHNTVSWYQQALGQGPQFIFQYYREEENGRGNFPPRFSGLQFPNYSSELNVNALELDDSALYLCASSSGQPLRGTEAFFGQGTRLTVV.